Listed here are 8 T cell receptor beta chains from one sample, sequenced in a study of shared clonotypes between healthy human individuals. Generated by immunoSEQ multiplex PCR, the TCRdb table keeps only in-frame clones and is missing some. The table lists millions of clones, over 90% of them singletons. The sample consisted of naive CD4+ T cells from PBMCs. The subset: CD45RA+ positively selected. These receptors were taken from a man between 18 and 29 years old in good health. Some clones in this sample may be carry-over from other donors' samples.

This chain connects TRBV25-1 to TRBJ1-6, with TRBD1 as a possible D gene (5 bases). Trimming pared 2 bases from V and 5 bases from J, leaving 10 bases between. The CDR3 spans 15 residues. CDR1 MGHDK and CDR2 SYGVNS come from the germline V gene. CDR3 region: CASSETGRDNSPLHF. The CDR3 DNA follows: TGTGCCAGCAGTGAAACGGGACGGGATAATTCACCCCTCCACTTT.

The chain joins TRBV11-3 to TRBJ2-7, with D possibly being TRBD1 (8 bases). Germline V gene sequence: CDR1 SGHNT, CDR2 YENEEA. There are 13 residues in the CDR3. With 5 bases removed from V and 6 bases from J, the gap between germline ends came to 14 bases. CDR3 nucleotides: TGTGCCAGCAGCCCGGACAGGGAGGGCGAGCAGTACTTC. Translating it yields CASSPDREGEQYF.

Note on this clone: This sample also contains other DNA sequences that code for the same CDR3. The chain links TRBV5-1 to TRBJ2-5; D remains ambiguous. CDR1 and CDR2 (germline): SGHRS, YFSETQ. This CDR3 has 14 residues. Trimming removed 0 bases at V and 2 bases at J, with 8 bases between. In DNA, the CDR3 is TGCGCCAGCAGCTTGGCCACTACTCAAGAGACCCAGTACTTC. Encoded protein: CASSLATTQETQYF.

The chain links TRBV25-1 to TRBJ2-7, with D possibly being TRBD2 (7 bases). The CDR3 has 13 amino acids. The V and J ends lost 8 bases and 5 bases respectively, with 16 bases between them. Germline CDR1 is MGHDK and CDR2 is SYGVNS. The CDR3 nucleotides read TGTGCCAGCGCGGGGGCGCGGGGAAACGAGCAGTACTTC. Its translation is CASAGARGNEQYF.

This clone has just one count. Other DNA sequences in the same sample also yield this CDR3. The chain combines TRBV5-1 with TRBJ2-5; D remains ambiguous. With 0 bases removed from V and 1 base from J, the gap between germline ends came to 4 bases. Germline values: CDR1 SGHRS, CDR2 YFSETQ. The CDR3 runs to 13 residues. In DNA form, the CDR3 reads TGCGCCAGCAGCTTGGGCCGCCAAGAGACCCAGTACTTC. As protein: CASSLGRQETQYF.

V gene TRBV18 combines with J gene TRBJ1-4; a weak D match, TRBD1 (6 bases). The CDR3 has 15 residues. Trimming cost V 1 base and J 8 bases, with 14 bases left between them. Germline V CDR1 and CDR2: KGHSH, LQKENI. The CDR3 sequence is CASSPLPGEGEKLFF. The CDR3 DNA reads as TGTGCCAGCTCACCACTCCCAGGGGAGGGAGAAAAACTGTTTTTT. The entire variable domain, with the rest obtained from reference TRBV18 and TRBJ1-4, is as follows: NAGVMQNPRHLVRRRGQEARLRCSPMKGHSHVYWYRQLPEEGLKFMVYLQKENIIDESGMPKERFSAEFPKEGPSILRIQQVVRGDSAAYFCASSPLPGEGEKLFFGSGTQLSVL.

This sequence joins TRBV2 and TRBJ1-4; D not resolved. Trimming left V 9 bases short and J 4 bases short, with 24 bases between. Looked up from germline, CDR1 is SNHLY and CDR2 is FYNNEI. This CDR3 has 17 residues. The chain's CDR3 is CASSVPRRREVNEKLFF. The CDR3 nucleotides are TGTGCCAGTTCTGTACCTCGGCGGAGAGAGGTTAATGAAAAACTGTTTTTT.

The chain employs TRBV28 and TRBJ1-2; 9 positions agree with TRBD1. The CDR3 length is 14 residues. Germline loops: CDR1 MDHEN, CDR2 SYDVKM. Trimming cost V 5 bases and J 12 bases; bases outside gene matches: 13. The CDR3 is CASSTSLTGGGNTF. The DNA for the CDR3 is TGTGCCAGCAGTACCTCCCTCACAGGGGGCGGAAACACCTTC.